The subject of this entry is one T cell receptor (beta chain). Its antigen is still unknown. This record belongs to a study of metastatic and nonmetastatic thyroid tumors. Study details: Comparative analysis of repertoires was undertaken across blood and tumor or nodule tissue obtained from malignant and benign thyroid patients. Study-wide results and caveats: TCR beta diversity was reportedly significantly higher in malignant thyroid tumors than benign nodules, in blood and tumor.

There were no patients who had received any treatment before thyroid surgery. The CDR3 totals 12 residues. Trimming cost V 6 bases and J 3 bases, with 6 bases left between them. Germline V gene lookup returns CDR1 MDHEN and CDR2 SYDVKM. In the original processing: CDR3 differences across clinicopathological groups were used to build a distant-metastasis classifier for papillary thyroid cancer. TCRdb re-analyzed the PCR reads using MiXCR. TCRdb assigned the V and J calls; the authors' analysis was not used. The sample has roughly 70,000 clones; around 19% are singletons. The receptor's source is a female donor with papillary thyroid cancer or a benign thyroid nodule (not recorded which). Some clones in this sample may be carry-over from other donors' samples. The rearrangement uses TRBV28 and TRBJ1-5; D gene ambiguous. Material: blood. The CDR3 is CASSPFNQPQHF. The CDR3 bases are TGTGCCAGCAGCCCATTCAATCAGCCCCAGCATTTT.